Detailed here is one TCR beta chain. Its antigen is currently unknown. TCRdb re-analysed the RT-PCR reads in MiXCR, keeping a single row per CDR3 protein. The table has about 610,000 distinct CDR3 sequences, roughly 15% seen once. These data are taken from a study of response to subunit inactivated influenza vaccine. Study-level results: Authors suggested each seasonal influenza vaccination recruits few new T cells.

The CDR3 runs to 13 residues. V gave up 6 bases and J gave up 6 bases, with 12 bases separating them. The J gene is TRBJ2-1, the V gene TRBV12-3 or TRBV12-4, with D possibly TRBD2 on 6 matching bases. The sample was PBMCs from blood, taken 11 to 12 days after vaccination. This TCR derives from a man aged 50 to 59 who received an inactivated influenza vaccine. The CDR3, as DNA: TGTGCCAGCAGCCGGGACTGGGGCAATGAGCAGTTCTTC. Its translation is CASSRDWGNEQFF.